A selection of T cell receptor beta chains follows, all from one sample in a study of T cell responses to AZD1222 COVID-19 vaccine. TCRdb keeps only in-frame clones here, not all; method: immunoSEQ multiplex PCR. The repertoire holds some 170,000 clones, with 93% as singletons. This material consisted of peripheral blood, taken on day 0 of AZD1222 vaccination. The receptors here all came from an adult in good health. CDR3s include the opening cysteine and the closing phenylalanine or tryptophan. A D gene is named only where the DNA matches it firmly. The size entry is marked missing in some rows and otherwise reads once, few, many or a size class.

v_gene	abundance	j_gene	d_gene	CDR3nt	CDR3aa
TRBV20-1	-	TRBJ1-5	-	TGCAGTGCTAGTTCCGGAGCCGCTTATAGCAATCAGCCCCAGCATTTT	CSASSGAAYSNQPQHF
TRBV4-3	-	TRBJ2-7	-	TGCGCCAGCAGCCAAGACGCAGGAGGAACCTACGAGCAGTACTTC	CASSQDAGGTYEQYF
TRBV28	-	TRBJ2-2	-	TGTGCCAGCGGGCCCTTGAGGTCGACCGGGGAGCTGTTTTTT	CASGPLRSTGELFF
TRBV7-3	few	TRBJ1-6	-	TGTGCCAGGGGCTATAATTCACCCCTCCACTTT	CARGYNSPLHF
TRBV5-1	-	TRBJ1-2	TRBD1	TGCGCCAGCAGCCCGGGTAGCAGGGACAGTATAGGCTACACCTTC	CASSPGSRDSIGYTF
TRBV6-5	-	TRBJ1-3	-	TGTGCCAGCAGTTCTCAAGGAACCACCATATATTTT	CASSSQGTTIYF
TRBV9	-	TRBJ2-6	-	TGTGCCAGCAGCGTAGGACAGGGCGGGAGTGGGGCCAACGTCCTGACTTTC	CASSVGQGGSGANVLTF
TRBV2	once	TRBJ1-5	TRBD1	TGTGCCAGCAGGGGAGGGGGCCCCCGGTCTGAACAGCCCCAGCATTTT	CASRGGGPRSEQPQHF
TRBV3-1/TRBV3-2	-	TRBJ1-1	-	TGTGCCAGCAGCCCCCGTCTGGAGCTATCCACTGAAGCTTTCTTT	CASSPRLELSTEAFF
TRBV6-2/TRBV6-3	-	TRBJ2-3	-	TGTGCCAGCAGTTACTGGAGGGGGAGCGGGGTAATCACAGATACGCAGTATTTT	CASSYWRGSGVITDTQYF
TRBV5-1	few	TRBJ1-5	-	TGCGCCAGCAGCTTCGACGGAGCAGATCAGCCCCAGCATTTT	CASSFDGADQPQHF
TRBV7-3	-	TRBJ2-7	-	TGTGCCAGCAGCCCAGCGGGGACAGGCCTCTACGAGCAGTACTTC	CASSPAGTGLYEQYF
TRBV6-4	-	TRBJ2-3	TRBD2	TGTGCCAGCAGTGCTTCGAGCGGGGGGGCAACAGATACGCAGTATTTT	CASSASSGGATDTQYF
TRBV3-1/TRBV3-2	-	TRBJ1-3	TRBD1	TGTGCCAGCAGCCAATATGGGACAGGGGGAAACACCATATATTTT	CASSQYGTGGNTIYF
TRBV5-1	-	TRBJ2-5	-	TGCGCCAGCAGAAAAGGCGGGGCAGAGACCCAGTACTTC	CASRKGGAETQYF
TRBV11-2	-	TRBJ1-3	-	TGTGCCAGCAGTCACGGGATAAAAGGAAACACCATATATTTT	CASSHGIKGNTIYF
TRBV5-1	once	TRBJ2-3	-	TGCGCCAGCAGCTTCGCGACAGATACGCAGTATTTT	CASSFATDTQYF
TRBV11-2	-	TRBJ2-5	TRBD1	TGTGCCAGCAGCTTAGCTCAGGGGGATAGACGGGCCCAGTACTTC	CASSLAQGDRRAQYF
TRBV29-1	once	TRBJ1-5	TRBD1	TGCAGTTTTTTACAGGGGGCGAATCAGCCCCAGCATTTT	CSFLQGANQPQHF
TRBV3-1/TRBV3-2	-	TRBJ2-7	-	TGTGCCAGCAGCCATGGACTTGACACATCCTACGAGCAGTACTTC	CASSHGLDTSYEQYF
TRBV18	once	TRBJ1-5	-	TGTGCCAGCTCACCTTATGGTAATCAGCCCCAGCATTTT	CASSPYGNQPQHF
TRBV15	-	TRBJ2-5	-	TGTGCCACCAGCAGAGGTGGGCTAGATGGGAAAGAGACCCAGTACTTC	CATSRGGLDGKETQYF
TRBV19	-	TRBJ1-2	-	TGTGCCAGTAGTATAGCGGGCCGGGGCGGCTATGGCTACACCTTC	CASSIAGRGGYGYTF
TRBV4-1	-	TRBJ2-1	TRBD2	TGCGCCAGCAGCCAAGCTTCGGGGGGGCGCACCAATGAGCAGTTCTTC	CASSQASGGRTNEQFF
TRBV6-2/TRBV6-3	-	TRBJ2-3	-	TGTGCCAGCAGTTACGTCGCCACGCGGGGAACAGATACGCAGTATTTT	CASSYVATRGTDTQYF
TRBV6-1	-	TRBJ1-4	-	TGTGCCAGCAGTGATGGGGGGGCGGGTGAAAAACTGTTTTTT	CASSDGGAGEKLFF
TRBV9	-	TRBJ1-1	-	TGTGCCAGCAGCCAGACAGGATTGGCTGAAGCTTTCTTT	CASSQTGLAEAFF
TRBV5-1	-	TRBJ1-1	-	TGCGCCAGCAGCTGGGAGGGGTTGAACACTGAAGCTTTCTTT	CASSWEGLNTEAFF
TRBV6-4	-	TRBJ1-5	-	TGTGCCAGCCTCCTGGGCCCGGTGACAGAAACCGGGCAGCCCCAGCATTTT	CASLLGPVTETGQPQHF
TRBV14	-	TRBJ1-2	-	TGTGCCAGCAGCCAAGTAAACAGTCCTGGGTATGGCTACACCTTC	CASSQVNSPGYGYTF
TRBV19	-	TRBJ2-5	-	TGTGCCAGTAGTATGGACGGGGAAGAGACCCAGTACTTC	CASSMDGEETQYF
TRBV5-4	-	TRBJ2-1	-	TGTGCCAGCAGCTTAAGTGCGACGGCTTACAATGAGCAGTTCTTC	CASSLSATAYNEQFF
TRBV27	-	TRBJ1-2	TRBD1	TGTGCCAGCAGAAATCGGACAGGGGCGCCTGCTAACTATGGCTACACCTTC	CASRNRTGAPANYGYTF
TRBV7-8	-	TRBJ1-2	-	TGTGCCAGCAGCTTACAAATAGCTAACTATGGCTACACCTTC	CASSLQIANYGYTF
TRBV7-2	-	TRBJ2-7	-	TGTGCCAGCAGGTGGGGGGCTAGCGCTATGTACGAGCAGTACTTC	CASRWGASAMYEQYF
TRBV5-4	-	TRBJ1-3	TRBD1	TGTGCCAGCAGCCTACAGGGGGCTGGAAACACCATATATTTT	CASSLQGAGNTIYF
TRBV5-1	-	TRBJ2-4	TRBD2	TGCGCCAGCAGCTTGATGGGAGGGCAAAACATTCAGTACTTC	CASSLMGGQNIQYF
TRBV28	-	TRBJ1-2	-	TGTGCCAGCGCAACCTCGGGCAGAGAATATGGCTACACCTTC	CASATSGREYGYTF
TRBV7-2	-	TRBJ2-3	TRBD2	TGTGCCAGCAGCCCCCGAGGTGGTGGTAGCGGGGGACCCACAGATACGCAGTATTTT	CASSPRGGGSGGPTDTQYF
TRBV5-8	-	TRBJ1-5	TRBD1	TGTGCCAGCAGCTTCCGGGACAGGGGAAATCAGCCCCAGCATTTT	CASSFRDRGNQPQHF
TRBV19	-	TRBJ2-3	-	TGTGCCACAGGTCCAGGGGTCCTGACAGATACGCAGTATTTT	CATGPGVLTDTQYF
TRBV18	few	TRBJ2-7	-	TGTGCCAGCTCACCACCGACGGACTACGAGCAGTACTTC	CASSPPTDYEQYF
TRBV5-8	-	TRBJ1-2	-	TGTGCCAGCAGCTTGCAACTCGGACCGGTCTATGGCTACACCTTC	CASSLQLGPVYGYTF
TRBV5-1	-	TRBJ1-2	TRBD1	TGCGCCAGCAGCTTGGGGACAGGCCTATCTAACTATGGCTACACCTTC	CASSLGTGLSNYGYTF
TRBV4-1	-	TRBJ2-1	TRBD2	TGCGCCAGCAGCCAAGTGGGACTAGTTAGTGAGCAGTTCTTC	CASSQVGLVSEQFF
TRBV19	-	TRBJ1-5	-	TGTGCCAGTAGTATGGTCTTACTTCAGCCCCAGCATTTT	CASSMVLLQPQHF
TRBV7-2	once	TRBJ2-3	-	TGTGCCAGCAGCTTGTGGTCCACGGAGGCGGGAGATACGCAGTATTTT	CASSLWSTEAGDTQYF
TRBV7-9	-	TRBJ1-6	-	TGTGCCAGCAGGACACCTAATTCACCCCTCCACTTT	CASRTPNSPLHF
TRBV5-4	-	TRBJ2-5	-	TGTGCCAGCAGCCCCGCCGGGGCGGGCAAAGAGACCCAGTACTTC	CASSPAGAGKETQYF
TRBV9	-	TRBJ1-1	-	TGTGCCAGCAGCCCAAGGGGACAAACGAACACTGAAGCTTTCTTT	CASSPRGQTNTEAFF
TRBV7-8	-	TRBJ1-5	-	TGTGCCAGCAGCTTAGGACAGACCCTCAATCAGCCCCAGCATTTT	CASSLGQTLNQPQHF
TRBV6-5	once	TRBJ1-5	-	TGTGCCAGCACCCTAAGAGATAGCAATCAGCCCCAGCATTTT	CASTLRDSNQPQHF
TRBV3-1/TRBV3-2	-	TRBJ2-2	-	TGTGCCAGCAGCCAACCGGGGAACACCGGGGAGCTGTTTTTT	CASSQPGNTGELFF